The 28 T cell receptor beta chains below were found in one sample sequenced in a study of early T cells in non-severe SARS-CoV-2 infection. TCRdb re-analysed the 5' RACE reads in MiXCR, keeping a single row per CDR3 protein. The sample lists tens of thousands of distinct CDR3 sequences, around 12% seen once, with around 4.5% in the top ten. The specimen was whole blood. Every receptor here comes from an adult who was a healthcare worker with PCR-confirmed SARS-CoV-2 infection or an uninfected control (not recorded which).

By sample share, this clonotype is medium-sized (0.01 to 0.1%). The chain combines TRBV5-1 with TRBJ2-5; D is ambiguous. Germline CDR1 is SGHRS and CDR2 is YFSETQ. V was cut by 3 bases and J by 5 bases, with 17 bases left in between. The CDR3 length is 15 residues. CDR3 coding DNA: TGCGCCAGCAGCTCGGGCGACAACCTTCGGGAGACCCAGTACTTC. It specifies CASSSGDNLRETQYF.

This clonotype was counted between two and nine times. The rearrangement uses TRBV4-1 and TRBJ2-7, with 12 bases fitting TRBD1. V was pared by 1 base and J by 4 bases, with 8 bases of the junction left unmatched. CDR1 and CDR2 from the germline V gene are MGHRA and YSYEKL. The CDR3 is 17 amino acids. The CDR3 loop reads CASSQVEGGQGAYEQYF. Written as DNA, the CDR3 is TGCGCCAGCAGCCAAGTAGAGGGGGGACAGGGGGCTTACGAGCAGTACTTC.

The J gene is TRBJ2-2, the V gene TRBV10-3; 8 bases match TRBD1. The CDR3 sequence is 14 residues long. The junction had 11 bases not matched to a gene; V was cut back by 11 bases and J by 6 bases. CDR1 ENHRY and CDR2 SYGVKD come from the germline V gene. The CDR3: CALSKQGAPGELFF. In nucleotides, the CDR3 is TGTGCCCTCTCGAAGCAGGGGGCGCCCGGGGAGCTGTTTTTT.

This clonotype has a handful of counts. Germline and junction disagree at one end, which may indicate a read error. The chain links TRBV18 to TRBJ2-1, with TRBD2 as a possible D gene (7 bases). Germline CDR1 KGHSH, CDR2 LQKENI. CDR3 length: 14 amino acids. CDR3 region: CASSPGGATTNQVF. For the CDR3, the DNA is TGTGCCAGCTCACCGGGGGGGGCGACTACAAATCAGGTCTTC. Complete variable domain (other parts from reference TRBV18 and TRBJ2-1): NAGVMQNPRHLVRRRGQEARLRCSPMKGHSHVYWYRQLPEEGLKFMVYLQKENIIDESGMPKERFSAEFPKEGPSILRIQQVVRGDSAAYFCASSPGGATTNQVFGPGTRLTVL.

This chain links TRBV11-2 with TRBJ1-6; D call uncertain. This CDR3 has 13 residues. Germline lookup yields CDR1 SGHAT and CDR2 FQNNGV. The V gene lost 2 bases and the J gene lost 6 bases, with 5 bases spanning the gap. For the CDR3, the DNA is TGTGCCAGCAGCTTACAACGTAATTCACCCCTCCACTTT. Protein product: CASSLQRNSPLHF.

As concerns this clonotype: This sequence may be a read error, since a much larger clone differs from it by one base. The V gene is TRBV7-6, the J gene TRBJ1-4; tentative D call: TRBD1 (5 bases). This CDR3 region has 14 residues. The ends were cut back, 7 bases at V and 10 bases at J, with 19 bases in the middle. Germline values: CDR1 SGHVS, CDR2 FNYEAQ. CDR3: CASNQTGGVGKLFF. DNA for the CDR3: TGTGCCAGCAACCAAACCGGGGGAGTCGGAAAACTGTTTTTT.

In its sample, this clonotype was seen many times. DNA of the CDR3: TGTGCTAGTGGTCGGACTAGCGGGAACACAGATACGCAGTATTTT. As protein: CASGRTSGNTDTQYF. This chain links TRBV12-5 with TRBJ2-3; TRBD2 aligns across 12 bases. This CDR3 has 15 amino acids. After removal of 5 bases from V and 2 bases from J, the junction contained 2 bases not matched to a gene. Germline assignment: CDR1 LGHNT and CDR2 FRNRAP. The entire variable domain, with the rest obtained from reference TRBV12-5 and TRBJ2-3, is as follows: DARVTQTPRHKVTEMGQEVTMRCQPILGHNTVFWYRQTMMQGLELLAYFRNRAPLDDSGMPKDRFSAEMPDATLATLKIQPSEPRDSAVYFCASGRTSGNTDTQYFGPGTRLTVL.

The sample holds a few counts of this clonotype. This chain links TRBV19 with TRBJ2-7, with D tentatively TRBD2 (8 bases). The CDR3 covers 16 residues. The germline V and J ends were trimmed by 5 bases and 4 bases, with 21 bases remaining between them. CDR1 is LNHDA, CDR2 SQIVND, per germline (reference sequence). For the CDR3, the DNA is TGTGCCAGTAGTGACCGGGGGGGACAGAGAGAATACGAGCAGTACTTC. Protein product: CASSDRGGQREYEQYF.

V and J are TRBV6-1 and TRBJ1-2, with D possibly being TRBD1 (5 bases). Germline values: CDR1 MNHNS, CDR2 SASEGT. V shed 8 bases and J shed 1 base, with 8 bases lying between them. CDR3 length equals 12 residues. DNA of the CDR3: TGTGCCAGCCGGGGGGGTAACTATGGCTACACCTTC. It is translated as CASRGGNYGYTF.

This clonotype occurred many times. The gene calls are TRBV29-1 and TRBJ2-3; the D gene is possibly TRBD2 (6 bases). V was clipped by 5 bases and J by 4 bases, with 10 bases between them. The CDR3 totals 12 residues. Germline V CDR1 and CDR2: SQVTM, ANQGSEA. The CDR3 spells CSVPLAADTQYF. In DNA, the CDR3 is TGCAGCGTTCCCTTAGCGGCAGATACGCAGTATTTT.

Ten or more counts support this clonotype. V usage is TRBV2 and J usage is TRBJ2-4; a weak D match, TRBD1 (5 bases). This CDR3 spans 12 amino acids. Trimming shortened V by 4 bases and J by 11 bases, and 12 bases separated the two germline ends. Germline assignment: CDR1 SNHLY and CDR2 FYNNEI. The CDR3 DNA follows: TGTGCCAGCAGTGTCAGGGCTTTCTTTCAGTACTTC. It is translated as CASSVRAFFQYF. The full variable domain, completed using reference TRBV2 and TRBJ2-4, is EPEVTQTPSHQVTQMGQEVILRCVPISNHLYFYWYRQILGQKVEFLVSFYNNEISEKSEIFDDQFSVERPDGSNFTLKIRSTKLEDSAMYFCASSVRAFFQYFGAGTRLSVL.

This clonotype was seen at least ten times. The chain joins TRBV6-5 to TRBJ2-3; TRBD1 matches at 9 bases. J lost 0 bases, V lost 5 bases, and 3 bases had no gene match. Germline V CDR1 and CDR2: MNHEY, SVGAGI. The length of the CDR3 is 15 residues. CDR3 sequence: CASSPGTGSTDTQYF. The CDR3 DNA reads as TGTGCCAGCAGTCCAGGGACAGGGAGCACAGATACGCAGTATTTT.

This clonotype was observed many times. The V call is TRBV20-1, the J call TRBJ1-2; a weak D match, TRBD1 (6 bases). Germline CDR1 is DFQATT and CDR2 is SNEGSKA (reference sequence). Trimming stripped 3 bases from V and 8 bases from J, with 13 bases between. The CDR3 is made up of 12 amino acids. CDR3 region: CSARRGQGGYTF. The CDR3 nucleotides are TGCAGTGCTAGGCGGGGGCAGGGAGGCTACACCTTC.

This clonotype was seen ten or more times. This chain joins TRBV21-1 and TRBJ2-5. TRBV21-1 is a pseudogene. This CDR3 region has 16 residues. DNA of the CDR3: TGTGCCAGCAGCAAATTAGGTAGAGGCGAGCAAGAGACCCAGTACTTC. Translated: CASSKLGRGEQETQYF.

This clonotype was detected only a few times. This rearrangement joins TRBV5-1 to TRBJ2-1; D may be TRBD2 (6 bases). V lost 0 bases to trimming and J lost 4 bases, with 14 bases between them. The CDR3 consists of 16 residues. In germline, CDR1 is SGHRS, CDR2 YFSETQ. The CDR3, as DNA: TGCGCCAGCAGCTTGGGTGGAGGGAGTTTATACAATGAGCAGTTCTTC. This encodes CASSLGGGSLYNEQFF.

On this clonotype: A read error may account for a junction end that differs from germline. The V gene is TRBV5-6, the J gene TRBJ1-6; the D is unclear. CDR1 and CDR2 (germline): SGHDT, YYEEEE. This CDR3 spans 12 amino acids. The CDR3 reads CASSLIDSPLRF. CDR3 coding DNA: TGTGCCAGCAGCTTGATAGATTCACCCCTCCGCTTT.

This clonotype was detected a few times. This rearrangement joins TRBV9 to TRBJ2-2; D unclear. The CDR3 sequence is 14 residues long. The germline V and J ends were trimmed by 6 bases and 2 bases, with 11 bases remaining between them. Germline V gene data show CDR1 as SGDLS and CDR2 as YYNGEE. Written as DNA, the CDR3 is TGTGCCAGCAAGAGTACTCTAAACACCGGGGAGCTGTTTTTT. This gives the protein CASKSTLNTGELFF.

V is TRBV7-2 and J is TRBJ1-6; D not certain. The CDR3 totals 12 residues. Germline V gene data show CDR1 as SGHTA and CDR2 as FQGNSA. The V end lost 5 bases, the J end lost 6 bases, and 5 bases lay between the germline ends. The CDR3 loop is CASSRTNSPLHF. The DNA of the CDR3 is TGTGCCAGCAGCCGAACTAATTCACCCCTCCACTTT. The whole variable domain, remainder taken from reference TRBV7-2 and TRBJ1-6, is GAGVSQSPSNKVTEKGKDVELRCDPISGHTALYWYRQSLGQGLEFLIYFQGNSAPDKSGLPSDRFSAERTGGSVSTLTIQRTQQEDSAVYLCASSRTNSPLHFGNGTRLTVT.

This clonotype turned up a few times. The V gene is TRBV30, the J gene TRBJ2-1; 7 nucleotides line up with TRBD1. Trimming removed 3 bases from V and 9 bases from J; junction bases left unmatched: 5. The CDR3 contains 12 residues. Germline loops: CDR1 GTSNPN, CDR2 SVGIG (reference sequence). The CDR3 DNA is TGTGCCTGGAGCCGACAGGGCGGTGAGCAGTTCTTC. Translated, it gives CAWSRQGGEQFF.

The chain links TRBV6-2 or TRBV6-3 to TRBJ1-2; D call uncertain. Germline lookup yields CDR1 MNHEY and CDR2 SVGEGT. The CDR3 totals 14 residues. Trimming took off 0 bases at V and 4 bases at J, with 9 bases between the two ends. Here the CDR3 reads CASSYSRDIYGYTF. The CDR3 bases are TGTGCCAGCAGTTACTCGCGAGACATCTATGGCTACACCTTC.

The CDR3: CASSFSPGPAFF. The CDR3 DNA is TGTGCCAGCAGCTTTAGCCCAGGGCCAGCTTTCTTT. The chain employs TRBV11-2 and TRBJ1-1; D perhaps matches TRBD1 (5 bases). The CDR3 spans 12 residues. With 3 bases removed from V and 10 bases from J, the gap between germline ends came to 12 bases. CDR1 and CDR2 (germline): SGHAT, FQNNGV.

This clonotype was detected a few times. CDR3 residues: CASLLTSGGSNEQFF. CDR3 bases: TGTGCCAGTCTCTTGACTAGCGGGGGGTCAAATGAGCAGTTCTTC. J is TRBJ2-1 and V is TRBV19, with 13 bases that match TRBD2. V lost 8 bases, J lost 7 bases, and 8 bases stayed unmatched. Germline CDR1 LNHDA, CDR2 SQIVND (reference sequence). CDR3 length: 15 amino acids.

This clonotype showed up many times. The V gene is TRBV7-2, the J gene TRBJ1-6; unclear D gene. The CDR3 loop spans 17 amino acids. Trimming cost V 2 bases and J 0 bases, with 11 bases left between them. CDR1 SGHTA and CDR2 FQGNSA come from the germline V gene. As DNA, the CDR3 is TGTGCCAGCAGCTTACGGGTCTACTACTCCTATAATTCACCCCTCCACTTT. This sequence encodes CASSLRVYYSYNSPLHF.

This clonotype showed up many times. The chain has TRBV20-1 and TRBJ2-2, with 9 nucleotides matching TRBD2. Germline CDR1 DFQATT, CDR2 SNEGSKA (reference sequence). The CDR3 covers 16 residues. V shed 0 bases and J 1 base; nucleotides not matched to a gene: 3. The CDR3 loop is CSARDASGENTGELFF. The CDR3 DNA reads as TGCAGTGCTAGAGATGCTAGCGGGGAGAACACCGGGGAGCTGTTTTTT.

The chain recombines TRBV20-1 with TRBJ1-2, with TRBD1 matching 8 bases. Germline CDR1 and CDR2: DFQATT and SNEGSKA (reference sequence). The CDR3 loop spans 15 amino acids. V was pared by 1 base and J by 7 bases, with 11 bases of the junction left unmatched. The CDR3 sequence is CSARAFGQGGAGYTF. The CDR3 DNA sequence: TGCAGTGCTAGAGCCTTCGGACAGGGTGGGGCTGGCTACACCTTC.

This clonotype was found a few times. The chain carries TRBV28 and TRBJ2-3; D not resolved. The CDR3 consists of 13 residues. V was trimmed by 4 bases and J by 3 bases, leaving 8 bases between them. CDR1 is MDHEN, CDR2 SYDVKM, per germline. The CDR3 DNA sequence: TGTGCCAGCAGTTCGGCGGAGACAGATACGCAGTATTTT. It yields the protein CASSSAETDTQYF.

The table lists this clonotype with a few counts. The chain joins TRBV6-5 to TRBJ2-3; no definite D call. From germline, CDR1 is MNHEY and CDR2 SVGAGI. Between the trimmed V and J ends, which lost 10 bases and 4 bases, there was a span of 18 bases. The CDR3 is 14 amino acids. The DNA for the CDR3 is TGTGCCACCATGAAAGGGTGGACGGCAGATACGCAGTATTTT. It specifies CATMKGWTADTQYF.

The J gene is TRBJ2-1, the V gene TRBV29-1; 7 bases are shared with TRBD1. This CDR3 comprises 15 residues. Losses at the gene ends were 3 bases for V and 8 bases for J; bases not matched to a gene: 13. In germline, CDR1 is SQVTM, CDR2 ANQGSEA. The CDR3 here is CSVDPGQSRADEQFF. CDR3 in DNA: TGCAGCGTTGATCCGGGACAGTCGCGTGCTGATGAGCAGTTCTTC.